This is a list of T cell receptor beta chains from one sample in a study of T-cell memory formation after mild COVID-19. One entry per CDR3 protein results from TCRdb running MiXCR on the 5' RACE reads. The table shows 300,000 to 400,000 distinct CDR3 sequences, with under 15% occurring only once. The sequencing input was PBMCs or a T cell subset sorted from them (not recorded which). These receptors were collected from a man younger than 35 who had mild COVID-19 (a few samples of this study predate the infection). Cell type and time point are not known. The CDR3 runs from the conserved cysteine through the conserved F or W. The D gene is left open where the match is weak. Rows give clone size only sometimes, using once, few, many, or a class for an expanded clone.

d_call j_call clone_size v_call cdr3_nt cdr3_aa
TRBD2 TRBJ2-4 - TRBV7-2 TGTGCCAGCAGCCCTCGGACTAGCGGGGACGGCATTCAGTACTTC CASSPRTSGDGIQYF
- TRBJ1-5 - TRBV12-3/TRBV12-4 TGTGCCAGCAGCCTCAGCCTGCTGCGGCCCCAGCATTTT CASSLSLLRPQHF
TRBD1 TRBJ1-2 few TRBV19 TGTGCCAGTAGTATCCGCGGGACAGGGGATTATGGCTACACCTTC CASSIRGTGDYGYTF
TRBD1 TRBJ1-3 few TRBV12-3/TRBV12-4 TGTGCCAGCAGTTTGGGACAGGGATACAACACCATATATTTT CASSLGQGYNTIYF
TRBD1 TRBJ1-2 - TRBV4-3 TGCGCCAGCAGCCAAGACGTCGGGACAGGGGGCGGCCCGGGGTATGGCTACACCTTC CASSQDVGTGGGPGYGYTF
TRBD1 TRBJ2-3 - TRBV4-3 TGCGCCAGCAGCCAGAACCCGACAGGGGGTAGCACAGATACGCAGTATTTT CASSQNPTGGSTDTQYF
- TRBJ2-1 few TRBV12-3/TRBV12-4 TGTGCCATCGAGACAGGTCCCTACAATGAGCAGTTCTTC CAIETGPYNEQFF
- TRBJ2-1 - TRBV3-1 TGTGCCAGCAGCCAAGATGCATCCGTCAATGAGCAGTTCTTC CASSQDASVNEQFF
- TRBJ2-7 many TRBV5-1 TGCGCCAGCAGCCCGGGTCCATTTGGTTTCGAGCAGTACTTC CASSPGPFGFEQYF
- TRBJ2-2 few TRBV11-2 TGTGCCGGGGGCAGGGAGTTGTTATCCGGGGAGCTGTTTTTT CAGGRELLSGELFF
TRBD2 TRBJ2-5 few TRBV7-9 TGTGCCAGCAGTCAAGGACTAGGGTACCAAGAGACCCAGTACTTC CASSQGLGYQETQYF
- TRBJ2-2 few TRBV23-1 TGCGCCAGCAGGCGCTGGAGAAGCAGAGACACCGGGGAGCTGTTTTTT CASRRWRSRDTGELFF
- TRBJ1-6 - TRBV14 TGTGCCAGCAGTCCCTACGGCGCAGGGGCTAATTCACCCCTCCACTTT CASSPYGAGANSPLHF
TRBD1 TRBJ2-7 - TRBV28 TGTGCCAGCGGGGCTGGACAGGGCTACGAGCAGTACTTC CASGAGQGYEQYF
- TRBJ1-5 few TRBV6-5 TGTGCCAGCCGGCCAGGGCCAACTCAAAATCAGCCCCAGCATTTT CASRPGPTQNQPQHF
- TRBJ2-7 - TRBV6-1 TGTGCCAGCGACGGGTACGAGCAGTACTTC CASDGYEQYF
TRBD2 TRBJ2-5 many TRBV7-6 TGTGCCAGCAGCCACCGACTAGCGGGGGGGCGGGGACAAGAGACCCAGTACTTC CASSHRLAGGRGQETQYF
- TRBJ2-3 - TRBV6-2/TRBV6-3 TGTGCCAGCAGTCCAGGGCTATCCACCCTCACAGATACGCAGTATTTT CASSPGLSTLTDTQYF
TRBD1 TRBJ2-4 few TRBV20-1 TGCAGTGCTAAGTTCACCAGACAGGGGTTTTTTCAGTACTTC CSAKFTRQGFFQYF
- TRBJ2-5 few TRBV5-1 TGCGCCAGCAGCTTTTCGCAGGTACAAGAGACCCAGTACTTC CASSFSQVQETQYF
- TRBJ2-2 - TRBV7-9 TGTGCCAGCAGCTTTGGGGGGTCGACAGGCCCCACCGGGGAGCTGTTTTTT CASSFGGSTGPTGELFF
- TRBJ2-1 few TRBV7-2 TGTGCCAGCGCGGAAACCTACAATGAGCAGTTCTTC CASAETYNEQFF
TRBD2 TRBJ2-7 many TRBV14 TGTGCCAGCAGCCGGACTAGCGCCCACGAGCAGTACTTC CASSRTSAHEQYF
- TRBJ2-1 - TRBV12-3/TRBV12-4 TGTGCCAGCAGTGCTGGCCCGGGGGCGAAGCAGTTCTTC CASSAGPGAKQFF
- TRBJ2-7 - TRBV6-5 TGTGCCAGCAGTTACGGGCGGGACGGGTACGAGCAGTACTTC CASSYGRDGYEQYF
- TRBJ2-2 - TRBV5-4 TGTGCCAGCAGCCCCCGGAGGGCGAACACCGGGGAGCTGTTTTTT CASSPRRANTGELFF
TRBD1 TRBJ1-6 many TRBV7-2 TGTGCCAGCAGTTGGGACAGGCGACTCTATAATTCACCCCTCCACTTT CASSWDRRLYNSPLHF
- TRBJ1-6 - TRBV12-3/TRBV12-4 TGTGCCAGCAGCTCCGACAGCTCACCCCTCCACTTT CASSSDSSPLHF
- TRBJ1-2 - TRBV4-1 TGCGCCAGCAGCCAAACCGGTATATATGGCTACACCTTC CASSQTGIYGYTF
- TRBJ1-2 - TRBV11-2 TGTGCCAGCAGCTCCGACGGCTATGGCTACACCTTC CASSSDGYGYTF
- TRBJ2-7 few TRBV15 TGTGCCACCAGCTCCCGTTTCCCCGGTGAGCAGTACTTC CATSSRFPGEQYF
- TRBJ2-3 - TRBV27 TGTGCCAGCGGCGGGGCAGGGAGCCCAGATACGCAGTATTTT CASGGAGSPDTQYF
- TRBJ2-5 few TRBV4-3 TGCGCCAGCAGCCAAGAGTTCACCGGGGGCTGGGAGACCCAGTACTTC CASSQEFTGGWETQYF
- TRBJ2-4 few TRBV7-9 TGTGCCAGCAGCCCCCAACTAGGGAACATTCAGTACTTC CASSPQLGNIQYF
TRBD1 TRBJ2-3 - TRBV6-5 TGTGCCAGCAGTTACTCTGCAGGGGGCTCGGATACGCAGTATTTT CASSYSAGGSDTQYF
TRBD2 TRBJ2-2 - TRBV25-1 TGTGCCAGCAGTGAAGCGGGGGGAGGGACCGGGGAGCTGTTTTTT CASSEAGGGTGELFF
TRBD1 TRBJ1-6 few TRBV7-2 TGTGCCAGCAGCCCGGGACAGGGAATAGGGTCACCCCTCCACTTT CASSPGQGIGSPLHF
TRBD2 TRBJ2-5 few TRBV7-2 TGTGCCAGCAGCTTTGCGGGGGATGAGACCCAGTACTTC CASSFAGDETQYF
TRBD1 TRBJ1-3 - TRBV7-2 TGTGCCAGCAGCGTCGGGACAGGGGTGCCGGGAAACACCATATATTTT CASSVGTGVPGNTIYF
TRBD1 TRBJ1-1 many TRBV5-1 TGCGCCAGCAGAGCGGACAGGTTTGAAGCTTTCTTT CASRADRFEAFF
- TRBJ1-2 - TRBV5-6 TGTGCCAGCAGCTTTGGGGTCCATGGCTACACCTTC CASSFGVHGYTF
- TRBJ2-3 - TRBV11-2 TGTGCCAGCAGCTTAGATGTTTGGGGGGATGGCACAGATACGCAGTATTTT CASSLDVWGDGTDTQYF
- TRBJ2-1 few TRBV6-1 TGTGCCAGCAGTGAAGCGCAGATAGATGGGGAGCAGTTCTTC CASSEAQIDGEQFF
- TRBJ1-6 few TRBV7-2 TGTGCCAGCAGCGAGGACTGGAGCTCCTATAATTCACCCCTCCACTTT CASSEDWSSYNSPLHF
- TRBJ1-4 - TRBV7-3 TGTGCCAGCAGCTTAACGCGGGAGCCTAAAAACGGAAAACTGTTTTTT CASSLTREPKNGKLFF
TRBD2 TRBJ2-3 many TRBV7-2 TGTGCCAGCAGCCCACGTGGGGGGGGCACAGATACGCAGTATTTT CASSPRGGGTDTQYF
- TRBJ1-2 many TRBV3-1 TGTGCCAGCAGCCCACAGGGTTCCCTCTATGGCTACACCTTC CASSPQGSLYGYTF
TRBD1 TRBJ1-1 - TRBV3-1 TGTGCCAGCAGCCAAGGGACAGGACTGGCTTTCTTT CASSQGTGLAFF
- TRBJ2-3 - TRBV11-3 TGTGCCAGCAGCCTAGGGGCAGGGTCAGTCACCGATACGCAGTATTTT CASSLGAGSVTDTQYF
TRBD1 TRBJ1-2 - TRBV5-1 TGCGCCAGCAGCTTGGGGGGGACAGGGACATCGTGGGGCTACACCTTC CASSLGGTGTSWGYTF